A single sample gave rise to the 3 T cell receptor beta chains below, sequenced in a study of spatial heterogeneity in lung cancer. The time point: sample taken at primary tumor resection. From tumor, nontumor lung or frozen PBMC, whole RNA was taken unsorted for sequencing. TCRdb fed the 5' RACE reads into MiXCR, producing one record per CDR3 protein. Of about 47,000 distinct CDR3 sequences in the sample, about 11% are singletons; the top ten hold around two fifths. The sequencing used PBMCs, collected at surgery. The receptors originated from a female donor with early-stage non-small cell lung cancer.

This clonotype was seen ten or more times. The gene calls are TRBV4-1 and TRBJ2-4, with D unclear. Germline CDR1 is MGHRA and CDR2 is YSYEKL. CDR3 size: 11 residues. Deletions cut 4 bases from V and 5 bases from J, with 3 bases between. This CDR3 reads CASSRQNIQYF. The CDR3 coding sequence is TGCGCCAGCAGCCGCCAAAACATTCAGTACTTC.

This chain links TRBV6-2 or TRBV6-3 with TRBJ2-1; D is ambiguous. CDR1 MNHEY and CDR2 SVGEGT come from the germline V gene. The V and J ends lost 2 bases and 4 bases respectively, with 9 bases between them. CDR3 length equals 14 residues. CDR3 nucleotide sequence: TGTGCCAGCAGTTACCGCGCCCGATACAATGAGCAGTTCTTC. Translated: CASSYRARYNEQFF.

The chain links TRBV12-3 or TRBV12-4 to TRBJ1-1, with 9 bases fitting TRBD1. The V segment lost 6 bases and the J segment 0 bases; nucleotides outside the gene matches: 20. The CDR3 sequence is 20 residues long. CDR3 region: CASSQTLSTTGGGLNTEAFF. CDR3 coding DNA: TGTGCCAGCAGCCAGACCCTTTCTACGACAGGGGGGGGATTGAACACTGAAGCTTTCTTT.